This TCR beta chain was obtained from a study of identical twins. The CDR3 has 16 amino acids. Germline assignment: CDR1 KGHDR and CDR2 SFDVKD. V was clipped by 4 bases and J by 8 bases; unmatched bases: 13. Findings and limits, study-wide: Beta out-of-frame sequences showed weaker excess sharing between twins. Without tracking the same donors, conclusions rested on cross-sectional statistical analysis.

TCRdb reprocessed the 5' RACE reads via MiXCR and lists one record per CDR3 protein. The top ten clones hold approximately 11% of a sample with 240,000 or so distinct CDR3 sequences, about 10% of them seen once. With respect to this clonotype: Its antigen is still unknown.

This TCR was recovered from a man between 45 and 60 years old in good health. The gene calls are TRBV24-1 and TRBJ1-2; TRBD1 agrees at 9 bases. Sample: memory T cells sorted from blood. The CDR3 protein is CATSDATGQGPWGYTF. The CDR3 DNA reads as TGTGCCACCAGTGACGCGACAGGACAGGGGCCTTGGGGCTACACCTTC.